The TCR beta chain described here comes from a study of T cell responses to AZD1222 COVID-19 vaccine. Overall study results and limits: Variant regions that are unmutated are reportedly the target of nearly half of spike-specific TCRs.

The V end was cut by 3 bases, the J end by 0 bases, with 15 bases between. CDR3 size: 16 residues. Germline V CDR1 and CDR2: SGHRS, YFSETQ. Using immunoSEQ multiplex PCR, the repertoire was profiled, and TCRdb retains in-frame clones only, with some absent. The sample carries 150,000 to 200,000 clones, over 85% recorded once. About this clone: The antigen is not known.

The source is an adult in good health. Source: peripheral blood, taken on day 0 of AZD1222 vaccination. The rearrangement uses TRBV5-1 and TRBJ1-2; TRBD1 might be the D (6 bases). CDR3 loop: CASSSGTYRANYGYTF. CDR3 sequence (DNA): TGCGCCAGCAGCTCGGGAACTTACAGGGCTAACTATGGCTACACCTTC.